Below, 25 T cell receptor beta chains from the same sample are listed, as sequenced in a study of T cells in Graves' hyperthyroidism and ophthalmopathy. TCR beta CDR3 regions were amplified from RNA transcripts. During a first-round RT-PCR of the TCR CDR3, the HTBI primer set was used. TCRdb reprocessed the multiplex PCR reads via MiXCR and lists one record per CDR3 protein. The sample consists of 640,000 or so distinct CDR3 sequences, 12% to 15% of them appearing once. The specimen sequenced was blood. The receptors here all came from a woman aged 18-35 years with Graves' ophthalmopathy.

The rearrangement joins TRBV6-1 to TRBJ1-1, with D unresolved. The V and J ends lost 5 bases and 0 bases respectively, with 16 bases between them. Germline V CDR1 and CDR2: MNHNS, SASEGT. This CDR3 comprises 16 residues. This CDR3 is CASSSPRHSLNTEAFF. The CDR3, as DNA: TGTGCCAGCAGTTCCCCGCGGCACAGTTTGAACACTGAAGCTTTCTTT.

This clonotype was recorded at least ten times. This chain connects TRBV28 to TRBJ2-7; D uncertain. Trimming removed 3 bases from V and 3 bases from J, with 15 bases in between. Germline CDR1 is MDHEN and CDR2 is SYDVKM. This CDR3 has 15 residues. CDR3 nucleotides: TGTGCCAGCAGTTTTGTATTCGGACGCGTCTACGAGCAGTACTTC. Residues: CASSFVFGRVYEQYF.

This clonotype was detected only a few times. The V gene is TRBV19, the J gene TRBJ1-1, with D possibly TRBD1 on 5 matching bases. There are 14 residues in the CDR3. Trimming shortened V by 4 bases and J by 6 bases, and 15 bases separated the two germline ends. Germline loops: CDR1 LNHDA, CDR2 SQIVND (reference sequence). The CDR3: CASSKGQGEPEAFF. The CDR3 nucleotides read TGTGCCAGTAGTAAGGGGCAGGGAGAGCCTGAAGCTTTCTTT.

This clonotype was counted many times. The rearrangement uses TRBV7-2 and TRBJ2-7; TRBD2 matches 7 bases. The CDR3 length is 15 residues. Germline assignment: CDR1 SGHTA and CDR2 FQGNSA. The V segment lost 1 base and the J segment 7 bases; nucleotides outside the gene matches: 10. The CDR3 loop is CASSLGQRGLGEQYF. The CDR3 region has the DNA TGTGCCAGCAGCTTAGGCCAGCGGGGACTGGGGGAGCAGTACTTC.

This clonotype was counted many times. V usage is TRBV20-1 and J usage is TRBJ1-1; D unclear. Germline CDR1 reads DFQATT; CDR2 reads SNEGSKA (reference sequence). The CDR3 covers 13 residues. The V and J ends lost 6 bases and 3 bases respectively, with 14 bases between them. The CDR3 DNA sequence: TGCAGTGCCACGATGAGGGCGGACACTGAAGCTTTCTTT. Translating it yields CSATMRADTEAFF.

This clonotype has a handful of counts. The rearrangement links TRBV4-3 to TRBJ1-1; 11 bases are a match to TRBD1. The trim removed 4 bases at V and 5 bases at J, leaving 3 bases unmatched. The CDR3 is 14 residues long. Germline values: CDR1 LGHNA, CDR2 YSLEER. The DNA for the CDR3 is TGCGCCAGCAGCCTCGGGGACAGGGGGACTGAAGCTTTCTTT. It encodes CASSLGDRGTEAFF.

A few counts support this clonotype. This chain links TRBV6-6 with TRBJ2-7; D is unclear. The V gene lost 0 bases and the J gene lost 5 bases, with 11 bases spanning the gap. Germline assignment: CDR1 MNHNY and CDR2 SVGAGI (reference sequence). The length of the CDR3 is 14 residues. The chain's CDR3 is CASSYSPAPNEQYF. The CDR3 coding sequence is TGTGCCAGCAGTTACTCCCCAGCTCCGAACGAGCAGTACTTC.

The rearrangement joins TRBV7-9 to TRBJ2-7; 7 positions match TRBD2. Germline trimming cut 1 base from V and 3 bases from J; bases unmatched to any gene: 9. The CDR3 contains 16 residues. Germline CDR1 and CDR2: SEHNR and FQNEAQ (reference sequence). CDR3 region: CASSLVVGGRRYEQYF. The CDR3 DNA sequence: TGTGCCAGCAGCTTAGTGGTGGGGGGGAGACGCTACGAGCAGTACTTC.

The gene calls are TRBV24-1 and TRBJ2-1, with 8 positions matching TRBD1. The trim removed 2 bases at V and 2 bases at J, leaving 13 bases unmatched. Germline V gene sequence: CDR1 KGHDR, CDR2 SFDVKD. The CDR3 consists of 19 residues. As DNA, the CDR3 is TGTGCCACCAGTGATTGGGCAGGGGGCAAGAGGGAGACCTACAATGAGCAGTTCTTC. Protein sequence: CATSDWAGGKRETYNEQFF.

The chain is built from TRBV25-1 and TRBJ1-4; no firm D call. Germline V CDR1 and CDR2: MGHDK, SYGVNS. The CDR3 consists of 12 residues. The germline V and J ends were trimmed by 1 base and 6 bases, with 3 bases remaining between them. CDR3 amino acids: CASSEFDEKLFF. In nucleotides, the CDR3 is TGTGCCAGCAGTGAATTCGATGAAAAACTGTTTTTT.

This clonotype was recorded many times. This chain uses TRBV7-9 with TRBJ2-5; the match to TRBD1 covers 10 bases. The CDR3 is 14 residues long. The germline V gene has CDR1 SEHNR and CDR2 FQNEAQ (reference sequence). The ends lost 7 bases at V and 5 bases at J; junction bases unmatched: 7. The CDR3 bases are TGTGCCAGCAACGAGGGACAGGGGAAGGAGACCCAGTACTTC. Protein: CASNEGQGKETQYF.

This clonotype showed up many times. This CDR3 is CASSSRDKATAGELFF. The DNA for the CDR3 is TGTGCCAGCAGCTCTCGGGACAAGGCTACCGCCGGGGAGCTGTTTTTT. The V gene is TRBV11-1, the J gene TRBJ2-2; perhaps TRBD1 as D (6 bases). CDR3 size: 16 residues. With 4 bases removed from V and 6 bases from J, the gap between germline ends came to 18 bases. Per germline, CDR1 SGHAT and CDR2 FQDESV (reference sequence).

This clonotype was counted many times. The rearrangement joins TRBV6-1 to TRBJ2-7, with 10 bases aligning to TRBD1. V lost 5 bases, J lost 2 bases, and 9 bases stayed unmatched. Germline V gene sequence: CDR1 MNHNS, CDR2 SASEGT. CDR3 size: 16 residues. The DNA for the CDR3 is TGTGCCAGCAGTTTTTCGACGGGACAGGGGACCTACGAGCAGTACTTC. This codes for CASSFSTGQGTYEQYF.

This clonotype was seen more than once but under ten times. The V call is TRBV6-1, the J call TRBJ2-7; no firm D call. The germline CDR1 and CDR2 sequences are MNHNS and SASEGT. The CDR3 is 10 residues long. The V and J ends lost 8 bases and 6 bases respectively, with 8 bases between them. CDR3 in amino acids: CASGGAEQYF. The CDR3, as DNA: TGTGCCAGCGGTGGCGCCGAGCAGTACTTC.

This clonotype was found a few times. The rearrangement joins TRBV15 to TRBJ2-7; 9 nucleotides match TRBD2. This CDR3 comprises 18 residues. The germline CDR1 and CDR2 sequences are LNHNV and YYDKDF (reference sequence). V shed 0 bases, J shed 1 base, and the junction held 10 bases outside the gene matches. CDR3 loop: CATSRDPGLASKSYEQYF. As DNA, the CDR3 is TGTGCCACCAGCAGAGATCCCGGACTAGCGAGCAAGTCCTACGAGCAGTACTTC.

As DNA, the CDR3 is TGTGCCAGCAGCTCCAAGGGACGACTCCAAGAGACCCAGTACTTC. Protein product: CASSSKGRLQETQYF. The rearrangement uses TRBV5-4 and TRBJ2-5; TRBD1 or TRBD2 may be the D gene (5 bases each). This CDR3 is 15 amino acids long. Germline CDR1 reads SGHNT; CDR2 reads YYREEE (reference sequence). Between the trimmed V and J ends, which lost 3 bases and 1 base, there was a span of 13 bases. Full variable domain (rest looked up from reference TRBV5-4 and TRBJ2-5): ETGVTQSPTHLIKTRGQQVTLRCSSQSGHNTVSWYQQALGQGPQFIFQYYREEENGRGNFPPRFSGLQFPNYSSELNVNALELDDSALYLCASSSKGRLQETQYFGPGTRLLVL.

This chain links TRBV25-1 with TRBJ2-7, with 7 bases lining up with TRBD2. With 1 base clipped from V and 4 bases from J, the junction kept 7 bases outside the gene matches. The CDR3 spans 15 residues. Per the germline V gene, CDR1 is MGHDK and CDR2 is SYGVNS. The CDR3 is CASSESGREWYEQYF. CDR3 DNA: TGTGCCAGCAGTGAATCGGGGCGGGAGTGGTACGAGCAGTACTTC.

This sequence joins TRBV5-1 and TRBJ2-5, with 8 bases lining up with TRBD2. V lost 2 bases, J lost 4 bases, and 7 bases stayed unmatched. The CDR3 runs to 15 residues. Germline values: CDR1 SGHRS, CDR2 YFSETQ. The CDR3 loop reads CASSLAGVERETQYF. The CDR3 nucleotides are TGCGCCAGCAGCTTAGCGGGAGTTGAACGAGAGACCCAGTACTTC.

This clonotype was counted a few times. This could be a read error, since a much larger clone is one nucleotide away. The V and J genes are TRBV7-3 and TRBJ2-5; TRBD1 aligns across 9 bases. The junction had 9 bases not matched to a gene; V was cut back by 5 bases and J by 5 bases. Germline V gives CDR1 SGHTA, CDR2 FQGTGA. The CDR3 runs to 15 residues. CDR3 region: CASSRTRDRVETQYF. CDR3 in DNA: TGTGCCAGCAGCCGAACAAGGGACAGGGTTGAGACCCAGTACTTC.

The CDR3 nucleotides read TGTGCCAGCAGCTCCTCAGGGCCCGAGCAGTTCTTC. As protein: CASSSSGPEQFF. The chain links TRBV3-1 to TRBJ2-1, with a possible D match to TRBD1 (5 bases). Looked up from germline, CDR1 is LGHDT and CDR2 is YNNKEL (reference sequence). The V and J ends lost 5 bases and 10 bases respectively, with 12 bases between them. The CDR3 is made up of 12 amino acids.

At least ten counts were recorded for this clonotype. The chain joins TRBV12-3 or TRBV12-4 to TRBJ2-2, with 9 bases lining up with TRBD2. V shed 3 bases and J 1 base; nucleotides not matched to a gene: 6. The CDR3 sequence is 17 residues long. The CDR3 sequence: CASSFPKAGGNTGELFF. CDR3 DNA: TGTGCCAGCAGTTTTCCTAAAGCGGGAGGGAACACCGGGGAGCTGTTTTTT.

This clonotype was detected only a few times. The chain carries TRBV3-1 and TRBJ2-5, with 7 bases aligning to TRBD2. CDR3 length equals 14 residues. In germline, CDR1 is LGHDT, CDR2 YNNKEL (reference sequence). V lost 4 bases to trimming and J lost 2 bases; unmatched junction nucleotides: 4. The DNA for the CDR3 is TGTGCCAGCAGCCTACTAGCGACTCAAGAGACCCAGTACTTC. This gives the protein CASSLLATQETQYF.

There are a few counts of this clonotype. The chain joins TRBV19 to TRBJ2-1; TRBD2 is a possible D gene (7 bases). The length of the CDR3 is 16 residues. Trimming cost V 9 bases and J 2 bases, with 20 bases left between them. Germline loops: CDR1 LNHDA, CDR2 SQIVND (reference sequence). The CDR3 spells CASHSGRGMTYNEQFF. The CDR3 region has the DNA TGTGCCAGCCATTCGGGGAGGGGGATGACCTACAATGAGCAGTTCTTC.

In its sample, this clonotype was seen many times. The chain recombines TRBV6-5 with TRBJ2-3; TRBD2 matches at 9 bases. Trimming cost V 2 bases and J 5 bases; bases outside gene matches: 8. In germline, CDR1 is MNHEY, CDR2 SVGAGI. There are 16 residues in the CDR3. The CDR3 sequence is CASSYTGGRAGDTQYF. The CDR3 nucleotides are TGTGCCAGCAGTTACACGGGCGGGAGGGCCGGAGATACGCAGTATTTT.

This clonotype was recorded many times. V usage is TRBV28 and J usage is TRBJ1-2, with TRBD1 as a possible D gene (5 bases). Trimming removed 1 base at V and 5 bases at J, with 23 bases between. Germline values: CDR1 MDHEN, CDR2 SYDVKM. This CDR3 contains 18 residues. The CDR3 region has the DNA TGTGCCAGCAGTTTATTGGCCCTGGGTCGACAGCTTCATTATGGCTACACCTTC. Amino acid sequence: CASSLLALGRQLHYGYTF.